This T cell receptor beta chain is drawn from a study of cytomegalovirus exposure and HLA in healthy donors. General study results and limits: Only CMV serostatus was available as immune exposure information.

The study ran its PCR with 60 Vbeta and 13 Jbeta primers. The table came from immunoSEQ multiplex PCR; TCRdb's copy has only in-frame clones and leaves some out. The table records some 160,000 clones, 76% of them present only once. The CDR3 has 15 residues. CDR1 and CDR2 (germline): SGHDT, YYEEEE. The ends were cut back, 0 bases at V and 5 bases at J, with 9 bases in the middle. In its sample, this clone was seen a few times. Its antigen is currently unknown. V is TRBV5-6 and J is TRBJ1-6; D remains unclear. This receptor was identified in a woman aged 40 to 50 in good health and CMV-seronegative. The source material was PBMCs. The DNA for the CDR3 is TGTGCCAGCAGCTTGGGGGCAGCCAATAATTCACCCCTCCACTTT. Residues: CASSLGAANNSPLHF.